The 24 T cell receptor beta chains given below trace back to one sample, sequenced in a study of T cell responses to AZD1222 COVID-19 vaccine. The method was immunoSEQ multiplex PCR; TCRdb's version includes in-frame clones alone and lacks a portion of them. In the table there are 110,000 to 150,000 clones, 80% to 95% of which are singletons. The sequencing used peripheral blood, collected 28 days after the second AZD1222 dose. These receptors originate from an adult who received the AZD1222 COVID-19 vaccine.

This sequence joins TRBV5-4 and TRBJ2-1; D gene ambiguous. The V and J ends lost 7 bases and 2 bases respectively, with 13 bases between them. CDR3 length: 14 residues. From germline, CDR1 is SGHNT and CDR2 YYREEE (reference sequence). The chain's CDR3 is CASHPPDPYNEQFF. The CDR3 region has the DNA TGTGCCAGCCACCCGCCAGATCCCTACAATGAGCAGTTCTTC.

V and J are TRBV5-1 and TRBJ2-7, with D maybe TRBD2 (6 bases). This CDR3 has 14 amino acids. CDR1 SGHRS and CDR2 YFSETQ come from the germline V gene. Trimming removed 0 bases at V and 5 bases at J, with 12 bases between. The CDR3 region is CASSLERAGNEQYF. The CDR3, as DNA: TGCGCCAGCAGCTTGGAGCGGGCGGGGAACGAGCAGTACTTC.

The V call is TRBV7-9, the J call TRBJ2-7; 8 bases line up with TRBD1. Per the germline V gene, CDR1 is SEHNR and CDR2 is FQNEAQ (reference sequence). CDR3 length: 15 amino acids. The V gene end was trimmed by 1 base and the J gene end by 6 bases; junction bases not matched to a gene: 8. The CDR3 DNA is TGTGCCAGCAGCTTAGGGGCAGGGGGCGGAGGCGAGCAGTACTTC. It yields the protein CASSLGAGGGGEQYF.

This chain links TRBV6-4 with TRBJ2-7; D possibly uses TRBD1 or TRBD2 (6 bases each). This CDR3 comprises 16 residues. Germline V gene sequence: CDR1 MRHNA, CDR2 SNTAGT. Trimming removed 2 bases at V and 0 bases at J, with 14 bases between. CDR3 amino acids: CASSDPAWGASYEQYF. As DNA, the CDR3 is TGTGCCAGCAGTGACCCCGCTTGGGGGGCCTCCTACGAGCAGTACTTC.

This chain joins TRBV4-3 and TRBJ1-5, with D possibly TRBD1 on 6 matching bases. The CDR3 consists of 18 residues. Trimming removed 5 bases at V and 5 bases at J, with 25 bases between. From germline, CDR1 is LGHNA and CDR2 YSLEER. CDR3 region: CASSYSWDGRGADQPQHF. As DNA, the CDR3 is TGCGCCAGCAGCTACAGTTGGGACGGAAGGGGGGCAGATCAGCCCCAGCATTTT.

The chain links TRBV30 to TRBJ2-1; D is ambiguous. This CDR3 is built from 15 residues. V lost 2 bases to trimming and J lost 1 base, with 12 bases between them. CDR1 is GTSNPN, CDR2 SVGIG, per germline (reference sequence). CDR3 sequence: CAWSPTDGSYNEQFF. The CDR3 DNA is TGTGCCTGGAGTCCCACTGACGGTTCCTACAATGAGCAGTTCTTC.

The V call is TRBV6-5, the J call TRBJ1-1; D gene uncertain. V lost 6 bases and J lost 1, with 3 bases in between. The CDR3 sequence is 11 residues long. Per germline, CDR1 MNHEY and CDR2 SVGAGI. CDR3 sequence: CASRANTEAFF. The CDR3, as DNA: TGTGCCAGCAGGGCGAACACTGAAGCTTTCTTT.

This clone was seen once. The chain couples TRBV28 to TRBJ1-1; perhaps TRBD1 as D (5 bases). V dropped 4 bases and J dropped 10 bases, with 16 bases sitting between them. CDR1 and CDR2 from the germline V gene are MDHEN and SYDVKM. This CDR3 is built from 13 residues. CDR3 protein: CASSSGRRMGAFF. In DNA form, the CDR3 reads TGTGCCAGCAGTTCAGGGCGAAGAATGGGAGCTTTCTTT.

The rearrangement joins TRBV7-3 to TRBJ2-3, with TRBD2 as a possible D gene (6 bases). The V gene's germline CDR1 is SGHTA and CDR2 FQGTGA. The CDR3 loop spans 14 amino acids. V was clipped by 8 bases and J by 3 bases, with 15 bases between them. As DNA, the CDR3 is TGTGCCAGCGGTGGCGGGGCTCAAACAGATACGCAGTATTTT. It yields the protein CASGGGAQTDTQYF.

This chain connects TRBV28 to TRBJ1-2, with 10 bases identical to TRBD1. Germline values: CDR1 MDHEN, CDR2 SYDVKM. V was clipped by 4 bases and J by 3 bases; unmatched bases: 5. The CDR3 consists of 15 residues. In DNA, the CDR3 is TGTGCCAGCAGTTCCGGGACAGGGGTCGACTATGGCTACACCTTC. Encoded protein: CASSSGTGVDYGYTF.

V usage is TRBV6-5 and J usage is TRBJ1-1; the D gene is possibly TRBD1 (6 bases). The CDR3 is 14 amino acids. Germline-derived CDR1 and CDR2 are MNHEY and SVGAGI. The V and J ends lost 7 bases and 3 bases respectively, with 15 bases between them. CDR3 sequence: CASITQGRYTEAFF. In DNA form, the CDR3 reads TGTGCCAGCATAACACAGGGAAGGTACACTGAAGCTTTCTTT.

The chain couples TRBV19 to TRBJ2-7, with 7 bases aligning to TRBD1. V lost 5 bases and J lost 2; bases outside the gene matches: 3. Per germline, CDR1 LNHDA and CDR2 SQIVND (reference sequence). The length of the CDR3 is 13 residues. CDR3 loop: CASSRDSTYEQYF. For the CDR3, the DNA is TGTGCCAGTAGTCGGGACAGCACCTACGAGCAGTACTTC.

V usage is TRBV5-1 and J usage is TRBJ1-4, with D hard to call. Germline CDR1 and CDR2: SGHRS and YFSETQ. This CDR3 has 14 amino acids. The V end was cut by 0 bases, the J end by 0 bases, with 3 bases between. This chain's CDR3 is CASSLEATNEKLFF. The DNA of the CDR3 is TGCGCCAGCAGCTTGGAAGCAACTAATGAAAAACTGTTTTTT.

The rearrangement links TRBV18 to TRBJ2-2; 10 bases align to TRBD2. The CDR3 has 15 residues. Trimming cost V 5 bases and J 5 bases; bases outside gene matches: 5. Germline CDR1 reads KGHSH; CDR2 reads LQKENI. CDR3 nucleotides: TGTGCCAGCTCATCTAGCGGGAGCGGGACCGGGGAGCTGTTTTTT. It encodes CASSSSGSGTGELFF.

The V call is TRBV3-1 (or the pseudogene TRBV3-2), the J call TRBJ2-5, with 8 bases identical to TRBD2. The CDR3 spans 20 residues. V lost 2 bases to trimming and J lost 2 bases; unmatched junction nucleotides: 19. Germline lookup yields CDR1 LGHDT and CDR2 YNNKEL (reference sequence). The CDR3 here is CASSQQLSGILQISQETQYF. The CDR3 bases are TGTGCCAGCAGCCAACAACTTAGCGGGATATTACAAATATCACAAGAGACCCAGTACTTC.

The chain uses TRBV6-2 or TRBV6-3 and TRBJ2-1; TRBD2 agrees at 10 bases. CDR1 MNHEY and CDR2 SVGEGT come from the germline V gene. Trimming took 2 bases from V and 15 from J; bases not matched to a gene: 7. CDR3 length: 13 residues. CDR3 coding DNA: TGTGCCAGCAGTTACGGGACTAGCGCTAAGGGGTTCTTC. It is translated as CASSYGTSAKGFF.

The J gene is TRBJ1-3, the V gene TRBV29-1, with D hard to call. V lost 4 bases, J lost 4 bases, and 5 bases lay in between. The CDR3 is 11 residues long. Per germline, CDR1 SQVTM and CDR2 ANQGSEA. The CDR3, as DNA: TGCAGCGTTGGTACCGGAAACACCATATATTTT. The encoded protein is CSVGTGNTIYF.

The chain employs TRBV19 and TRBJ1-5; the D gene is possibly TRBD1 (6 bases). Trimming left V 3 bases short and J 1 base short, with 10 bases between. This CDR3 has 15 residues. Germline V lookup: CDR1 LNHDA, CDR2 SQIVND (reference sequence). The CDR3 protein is CASSIGGGSNQPQHF. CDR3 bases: TGTGCCAGTAGTATTGGGGGGGGCAGCAATCAGCCCCAGCATTTT. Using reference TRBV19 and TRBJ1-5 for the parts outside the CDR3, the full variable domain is DGGITQSPKYLFRKEGQNVTLSCEQNLNHDAMYWYRQDPGQGLRLIYYSQIVNDFQKGDIAEGYSVSREKKESFPLTVTSAQKNPTAFYLCASSIGGGSNQPQHFGDGTRLSIL.

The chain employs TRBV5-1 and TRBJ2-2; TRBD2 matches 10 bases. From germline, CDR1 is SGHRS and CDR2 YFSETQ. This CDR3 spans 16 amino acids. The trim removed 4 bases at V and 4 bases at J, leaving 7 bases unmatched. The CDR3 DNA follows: TGCGCCAGCAGCCTGGGCAGCGGGAGGGCCACCGGGGAGCTGTTTTTT. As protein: CASSLGSGRATGELFF.

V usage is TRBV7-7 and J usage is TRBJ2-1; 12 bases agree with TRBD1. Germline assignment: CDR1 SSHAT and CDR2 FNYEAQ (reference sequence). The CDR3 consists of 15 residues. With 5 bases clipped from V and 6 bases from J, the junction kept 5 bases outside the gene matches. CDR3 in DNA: TGTGCCAGCAGCCAGGGACAGGGGGCAGGCAATGAGCAGTTCTTC. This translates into CASSQGQGAGNEQFF. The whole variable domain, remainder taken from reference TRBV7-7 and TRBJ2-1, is GAGVSQSPRYKVTKRGQDVTLRCDPISSHATLYWYQQALGQGPEFLTYFNYEAQPDKSGLPSDRFSAERPEGSISTLTIQRTEQRDSAMYRCASSQGQGAGNEQFFGPGTRLTVL.

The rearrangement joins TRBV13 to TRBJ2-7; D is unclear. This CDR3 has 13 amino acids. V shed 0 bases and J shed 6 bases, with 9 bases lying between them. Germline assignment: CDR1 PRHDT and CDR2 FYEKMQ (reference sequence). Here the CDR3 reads CASSLGYYREQYF. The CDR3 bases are TGTGCCAGCAGCTTAGGGTACTATCGCGAGCAGTACTTC.

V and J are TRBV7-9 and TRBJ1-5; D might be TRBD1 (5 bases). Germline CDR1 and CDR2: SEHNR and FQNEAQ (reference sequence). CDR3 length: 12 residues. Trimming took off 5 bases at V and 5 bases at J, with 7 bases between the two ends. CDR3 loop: CASSVRDQPQHF. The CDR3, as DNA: TGTGCCAGCAGCGTCAGGGATCAGCCCCAGCATTTT.

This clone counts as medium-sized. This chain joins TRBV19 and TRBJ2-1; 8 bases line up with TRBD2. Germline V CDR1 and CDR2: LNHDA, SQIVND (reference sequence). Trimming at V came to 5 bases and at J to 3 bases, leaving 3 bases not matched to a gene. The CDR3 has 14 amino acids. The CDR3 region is CASSSRGGYNEQFF. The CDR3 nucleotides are TGTGCCAGTAGTTCTCGGGGGGGCTACAATGAGCAGTTCTTC.

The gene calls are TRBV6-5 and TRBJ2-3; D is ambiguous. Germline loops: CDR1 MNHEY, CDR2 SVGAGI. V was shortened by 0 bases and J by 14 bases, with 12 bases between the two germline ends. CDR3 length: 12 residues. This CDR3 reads CASSYSWTTLYF. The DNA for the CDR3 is TGTGCCAGCAGTTACTCGTGGACCACCCTGTATTTT.